These T cell receptor beta chains were read from a single sample in a study of blood T cells in healthy people across ages. Each CDR3 protein is one row after TCRdb ran MiXCR on the 5' RACE reads. The sample contains under 2 million distinct CDR3 sequences, about 35% of which appear only once. Source material: blood. These receptor sequences come from a woman aged 25 to 39 in good health. Both conserved end residues are part of each CDR3. The D gene is left open where the match is weak. Part of the rows lack a size; the others show once, few, many or a class for expanded clones.

TRBJ2-3 TRBV10-3 many TRBD2 CAIRGLFQRGGTDTQYF TGTGCCATCAGAGGGCTCTTCCAGCGGGGCGGCACAGATACGCAGTATTTT
TRBJ1-1 TRBV20-1 NA TRBD1 CSAADRGDTEAFF TGCAGTGCCGCGGACAGGGGGGACACTGAAGCTTTCTTT
TRBJ2-1 TRBV7-6 NA NA CASSPDPRRNEQFF TGTGCCAGCAGCCCGGACCCGAGACGCAATGAGCAGTTCTTC
TRBJ1-1 TRBV4-2 NA TRBD1 CASSQVPTGKMNTEAFF TGTGCCAGCAGCCAAGTACCGACAGGGAAAATGAACACTGAAGCTTTCTTT
TRBJ2-3 TRBV20-1 NA TRBD2 CGGTRDTDTQYF TGCGGAGGGACTAGAGACACAGATACGCAGTATTTT
TRBJ2-1 TRBV2 NA NA CASVRGSSYNEQFF TGTGCCAGCGTTAGGGGGAGCTCCTACAATGAGCAGTTCTTC
TRBJ1-1 TRBV12-3/TRBV12-4 NA TRBD1 CASSLYRGTEAFF TGTGCCAGCAGCCTATACAGGGGGACTGAAGCTTTCTTT
TRBJ2-5 TRBV4-2 few TRBD2 CASSQEGGTSRETQYF TGTGCCAGCAGCCAAGAAGGGGGGACTAGCCGGGAGACCCAGTACTTC
TRBJ2-1 TRBV7-9 NA NA CAIPDLSSYNEQFF TGTGCCATCCCGGACCTTAGCTCCTACAATGAGCAGTTCTTC
TRBJ2-5 TRBV12-3/TRBV12-4 NA NA CASSPDSTYAEQYF TGTGCCAGCAGTCCGGACAGTACCTACGCGGAGCAGTACTTC
TRBJ1-5 TRBV11-2 NA NA CASSHGQSLSPQHF TGTGCCAGCAGCCACGGACAGAGCCTCTCGCCCCAGCATTTT
TRBJ2-7 TRBV7-2 many NA CASSLGVVGSREQYF TGTGCCAGCAGCTTGGGGGTCGTGGGGTCGAGGGAGCAGTACTTC
TRBJ1-1 TRBV6-6 few TRBD1 CASSPGATGGTEAFF TGTGCCAGCAGTCCGGGTGCTACAGGGGGCACTGAAGCTTTCTTT
TRBJ1-2 TRBV5-1 NA NA CASSPTAGDRYDYTF TGCGCCAGCAGCCCGACGGCAGGTGATCGCTATGACTACACCTTC
TRBJ2-7 TRBV5-1 NA NA CASSSDPRTGEQYF TGCGCCAGCAGCTCGGATCCTAGGACGGGCGAGCAGTACTTC
TRBJ2-7 TRBV18 few TRBD2 CASSLSGGAQTYEQYF TGTGCCAGCTCACTGTCCGGGGGGGCCCAAACCTACGAGCAGTACTTC
TRBJ2-1 TRBV7-9 many NA CASSLSPPGGEQFF TGTGCCAGCAGCTTATCACCCCCCGGGGGTGAGCAGTTCTTC
TRBJ2-7 TRBV10-3 few TRBD2 CAISGLKAGGPNEQYF TGTGCCATCAGTGGGCTAAAAGCGGGAGGGCCCAACGAGCAGTACTTC
TRBJ2-1 TRBV11-1 NA NA CASSFSAGWYDEQFF TGTGCCAGCAGCTTCAGTGCGGGGTGGTACGATGAGCAGTTCTTC
TRBJ2-1 TRBV10-3 few NA CAIRAPDYNEQFF TGTGCCATCCGGGCCCCGGACTACAATGAGCAGTTCTTC
TRBJ1-1 TRBV27 few NA CASGILTGEAFF TGTGCCAGCGGGATCCTGACAGGTGAAGCTTTCTTT
TRBJ2-1 TRBV10-1 NA TRBD2 CASSSYSGGVLNEQFF TGCGCCAGCAGTTCCTATAGCGGGGGGGTCCTCAATGAGCAGTTCTTC
TRBJ1-2 TRBV29-1 NA NA CSVEDGTAKGFYCYTF TGCAGCGTTGAAGACGGGACGGCAAAAGGTTTTTATTGCTACACCTTC